These T cell receptor beta chains were read from a single sample in a study of regulatory T cells. Sequenced by immunoSEQ multiplex PCR; TCRdb stores in-frame clones only, minus some. Among just over 20,000 clones, approximately 94% were seen once, and the ten largest hold 3% to 4.5%. Sequencing was performed on CD8+ T cells sorted from blood. These receptors came from a child aged 2 to 10 with CD3G deficiency. The CDR3 runs from the conserved cysteine through the conserved F or W. A D gene is named only where the DNA matches it firmly. Clone size is shown for a subset of rows, as once, few, many or a class of expanded clone.

length,D,J,V,size,CDR3,DNA
14,TRBD2,TRBJ2-7,TRBV11-2,NA,CASSLTGLHYEQYF,TGTGCCAGCAGCTTAACGGGACTACACTACGAGCAGTACTTC
14,NA,TRBJ1-5,TRBV6-1,NA,CASSEARWGQPQHF,TGTGCCAGCAGTGAAGCGCGGTGGGGGCAGCCCCAGCATTTT
15,TRBD2,TRBJ2-3,TRBV28,once,CASSFRGEYPDTQYF,TGTGCCAGCAGTTTCCGGGGGGAGTATCCAGATACGCAGTATTTT
13,NA,TRBJ1-2,TRBV7-9,NA,CASSLAGGRGYTF,TGTGCCAGCAGCTTAGCCGGGGGGCGAGGCTACACCTTC
14,NA,TRBJ1-1,TRBV28,NA,CASSPGGASPEAFF,TGTGCCAGCAGTCCGGGGGGCGCGTCCCCTGAAGCTTTCTTT
17,NA,TRBJ2-3,TRBV27,NA,CASSPGFPTGLGDTQYF,TGTGCCAGCAGCCCCGGTTTTCCCACCGGCCTGGGAGATACGCAGTATTTT
13,NA,TRBJ2-7,TRBV4-1,once,CASSPYNGYEQYF,TGCGCCAGCAGCCCATACAATGGCTACGAGCAGTACTTC
16,TRBD1,TRBJ2-3,TRBV6-1,NA,CASSEPGQGLSDTQYF,TGTGCCAGCAGTGAACCGGGACAGGGATTATCAGATACGCAGTATTTT
13,NA,TRBJ2-7,TRBV6-1,few,CASSEGLSYEQYF,TGTGCCAGCAGTGAGGGTCTATCCTACGAGCAGTACTTC
16,NA,TRBJ2-3,TRBV28,NA,CASSSAAGLRTDTQYF,TGTGCCAGCAGTTCCGCGGCGGGATTACGAACAGATACGCAGTATTTT
14,NA,TRBJ2-5,TRBV7-9,NA,CASSLDGSQETQYF,TGTGCCAGCAGCTTAGACGGCAGTCAAGAGACCCAGTACTTC
15,NA,TRBJ2-1,TRBV28,NA,CASSLPGSSYNEQFF,TGTGCCAGCAGTTTACCGGGTAGCTCCTACAATGAGCAGTTCTTC
15,NA,TRBJ2-7,TRBV28,NA,CASSSHRRGAYEQYF,TGTGCCAGCAGTTCACATCGCAGGGGGGCCTACGAGCAGTACTTC
12,NA,TRBJ1-1,TRBV28,NA,CASSPLSGEAFF,TGTGCCAGCAGCCCCCTTTCTGGTGAAGCTTTCTTT
20,NA,TRBJ1-5,TRBV28,NA,CASSFPSQTGAVYSNQPQHF,TGTGCCAGCAGTTTTCCCTCTCAAACAGGAGCCGTATATAGCAATCAGCCCCAGCATTTT
12,TRBD1,TRBJ2-7,TRBV10-3,NA,CATGQGGYEQYF,TGTGCCACGGGACAGGGGGGCTACGAGCAGTACTTC
15,TRBD2,TRBJ2-1,TRBV28,NA,CASSFLASGTGEQFF,TGTGCCAGCAGTTTTTTGGCTAGCGGAACCGGAGAGCAGTTCTTC
13,NA,TRBJ2-5,TRBV28,NA,CASSGGDQETQYF,TGTGCCAGCAGTGGGGGCGACCAAGAGACCCAGTACTTC
12,NA,TRBJ2-7,TRBV7-8,NA,CASSLDGVEQYF,TGTGCCAGCAGCTTAGATGGGGTCGAGCAGTACTTC
14,NA,TRBJ2-5,TRBV7-8,NA,CASSAYRVQETQYF,TGTGCCAGCAGCGCCTACAGGGTTCAAGAGACCCAGTACTTC
15,TRBD2,TRBJ2-3,TRBV10-1,NA,CAIAGTSAETDTQYF,TGCGCCATCGCCGGGACTAGCGCCGAAACAGATACGCAGTATTTT
13,NA,TRBJ2-1,TRBV28,NA,CASSPGVVHEQFF,TGTGCCAGCAGCCCGGGAGTAGTTCATGAGCAGTTCTTC
15,NA,TRBJ2-1,TRBV7-9,NA,CASSLVGGQYNEQFF,TGTGCCAGCAGCTTAGTCGGGGGGCAGTACAATGAGCAGTTCTTC